A single T cell receptor (beta chain) is shown here with its context. What it recognizes is unknown. TCRdb re-derived calls from the 5' RACE reads in MiXCR, one entry per CDR3 protein. Of 300,000 to 350,000 distinct CDR3 sequences listed, roughly 13% were seen once; the top ten hold about a fifth. The germline V gene encodes CDR1 MGHRA and CDR2 YSYEKL. The CDR3 loop spans 17 amino acids. V lost 0 bases, J lost 3 bases, and 5 bases stayed unmatched. The data derive from a study of T-cell memory formation after mild COVID-19. At the level of the study: The study found TCR clusters largely donor specific.

Study findings and constraints: Later expanders leaned CD4+, whereas clones that contracted between day 15 and 85 were balanced CD4/CD8. For second-wave clones that peaked at day 37, SARS-CoV-2 specificity went unverified.

The receptor was isolated from a young man who had mild COVID-19 (a few samples of this study predate the infection). Cell type and time point are not known. Sequencing was performed on PBMCs or a T cell subset sorted from them (not recorded which). This chain uses TRBV4-1 with TRBJ2-1; 10 positions match TRBD1. As DNA, the CDR3 is TGCGCCAGCAGCCAAGATCCCGACAGGGGGCTCTACAATGAGCAGTTCTTC. Translation gives CASSQDPDRGLYNEQFF.